The clone carrying this TCR beta chain was observed a handful of times. The data derive from a study of radiation and T cells in renal cell carcinoma. Regarding treatment: treatment-naive control, cytoreductive nephrectomy. Control tumor donors were a few females and 11 males, median age about 50 years. Method: immunoSEQ multiplex PCR; TCRdb's copy keeps in-frame clones and lacks some. The table includes 25,000 or so clones, around half detected once. Germline assignment: CDR1 MGHRA and CDR2 YSYEKL. The CDR3 consists of 18 residues. Trimming shortened V by 0 bases and J by 2 bases, and 18 bases separated the two germline ends.

The source is a human donor with renal cell carcinoma. The chain carries TRBV4-1 and TRBJ2-3; maybe TRBD2 (6 bases). The source was tumor tissue, collected from a patient whose treatment was nephrectomy without radiotherapy. The CDR3 loop reads CASSQDLVWAGLTDTQYF. The CDR3 bases are TGCGCCAGCAGCCAAGATCTCGTCTGGGCGGGACTCACAGATACGCAGTATTTT.